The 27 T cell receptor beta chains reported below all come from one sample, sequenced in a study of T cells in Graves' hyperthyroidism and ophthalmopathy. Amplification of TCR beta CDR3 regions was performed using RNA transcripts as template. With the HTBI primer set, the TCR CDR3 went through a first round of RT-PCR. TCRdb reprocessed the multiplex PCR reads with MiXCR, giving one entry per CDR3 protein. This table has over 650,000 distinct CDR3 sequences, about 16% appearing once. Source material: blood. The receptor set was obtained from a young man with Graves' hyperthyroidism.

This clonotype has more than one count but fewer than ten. The CDR3 DNA follows: TGTGCCAGCAGTTACTCGATCTGGGGGCTGGTTAGCCAGCCCCAGCATTTT. Translation: CASSYSIWGLVSQPQHF. V usage is TRBV6-2 or TRBV6-3 and J usage is TRBJ1-5, with D tentatively TRBD1 (6 bases). Trimming took 0 bases from V and 7 from J, leaving 19 bases between them. The CDR3 runs to 17 residues. Germline CDR1 and CDR2: MNHEY and SVGEGT.

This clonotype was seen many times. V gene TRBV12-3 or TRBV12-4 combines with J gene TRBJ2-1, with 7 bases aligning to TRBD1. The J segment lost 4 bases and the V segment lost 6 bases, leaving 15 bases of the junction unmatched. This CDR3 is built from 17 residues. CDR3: CASSSFSTGLPYNEQFF. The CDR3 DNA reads TGTGCCAGCAGCTCTTTTTCGACAGGGCTACCTTACAATGAGCAGTTCTTC.

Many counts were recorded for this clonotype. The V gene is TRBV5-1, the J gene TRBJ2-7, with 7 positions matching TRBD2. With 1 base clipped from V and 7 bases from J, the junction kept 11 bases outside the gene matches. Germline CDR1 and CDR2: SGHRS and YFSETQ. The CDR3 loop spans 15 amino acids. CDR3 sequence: CASSLSTSSMGEQYF. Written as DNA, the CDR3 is TGCGCCAGCAGCTTGTCGACTAGCTCCATGGGTGAGCAGTACTTC. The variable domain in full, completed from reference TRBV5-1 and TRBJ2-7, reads KAGVTQTPRYLIKTRGQQVTLSCSPISGHRSVSWYQQTPGQGLQFLFEYFSETQRNKGNFPGRFSGRQFSNSRSEMNVSTLELGDSALYLCASSLSTSSMGEQYFGPGTRLTVT.

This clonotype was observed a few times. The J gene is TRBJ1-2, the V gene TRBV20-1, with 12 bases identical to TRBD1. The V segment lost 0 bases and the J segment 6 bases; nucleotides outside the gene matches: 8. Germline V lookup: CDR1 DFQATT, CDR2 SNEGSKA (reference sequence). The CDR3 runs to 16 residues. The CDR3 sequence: CSARDWDRGRKNGYTF. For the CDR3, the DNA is TGCAGTGCTAGAGATTGGGACAGGGGGCGCAAAAATGGCTACACCTTC.

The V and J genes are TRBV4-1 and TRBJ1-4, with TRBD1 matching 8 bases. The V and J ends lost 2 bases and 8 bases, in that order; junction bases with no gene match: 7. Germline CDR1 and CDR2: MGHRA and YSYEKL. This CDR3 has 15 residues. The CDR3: CASSQQDREAEKLFF. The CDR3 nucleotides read TGCGCCAGCAGCCAACAGGACAGGGAGGCGGAAAAACTGTTTTTT.

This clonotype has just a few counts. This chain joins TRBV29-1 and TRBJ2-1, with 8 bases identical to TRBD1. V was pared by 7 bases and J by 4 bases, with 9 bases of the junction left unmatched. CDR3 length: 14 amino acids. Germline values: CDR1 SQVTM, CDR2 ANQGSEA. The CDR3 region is CSARGQGEYNEQFF. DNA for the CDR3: TGCAGCGCCAGAGGACAGGGAGAGTACAATGAGCAGTTCTTC.

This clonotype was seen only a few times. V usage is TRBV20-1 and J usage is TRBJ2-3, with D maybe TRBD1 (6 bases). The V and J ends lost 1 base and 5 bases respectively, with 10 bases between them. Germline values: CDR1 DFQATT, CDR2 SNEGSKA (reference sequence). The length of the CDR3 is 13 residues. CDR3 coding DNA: TGCAGTGCTAGAGGGGGGCCCGGAGATACGCAGTATTTT. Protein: CSARGGPGDTQYF.

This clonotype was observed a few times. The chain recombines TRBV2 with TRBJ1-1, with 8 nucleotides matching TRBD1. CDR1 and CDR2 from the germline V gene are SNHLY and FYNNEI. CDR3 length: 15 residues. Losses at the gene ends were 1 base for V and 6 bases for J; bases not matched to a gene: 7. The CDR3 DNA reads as TGTGCCAGCAGTGAAGATTGGACAGGGAAGGCTGAAGCTTTCTTT. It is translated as CASSEDWTGKAEAFF.

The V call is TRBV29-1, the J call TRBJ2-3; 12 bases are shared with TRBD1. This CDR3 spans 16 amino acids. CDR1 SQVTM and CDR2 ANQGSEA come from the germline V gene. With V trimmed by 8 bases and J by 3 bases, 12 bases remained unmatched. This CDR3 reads CSTGPRDRGQTDTQYF. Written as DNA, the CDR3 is TGCAGCACGGGACCCCGGGACAGGGGGCAGACAGATACGCAGTATTTT.

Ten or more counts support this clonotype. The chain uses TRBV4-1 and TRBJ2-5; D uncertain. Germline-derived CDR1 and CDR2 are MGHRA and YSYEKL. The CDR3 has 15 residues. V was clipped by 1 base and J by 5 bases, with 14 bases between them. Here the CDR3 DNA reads TGCGCCAGCAGCCAAGTAAATTCCGGTGGGGAGACCCAGTACTTC. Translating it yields CASSQVNSGGETQYF.

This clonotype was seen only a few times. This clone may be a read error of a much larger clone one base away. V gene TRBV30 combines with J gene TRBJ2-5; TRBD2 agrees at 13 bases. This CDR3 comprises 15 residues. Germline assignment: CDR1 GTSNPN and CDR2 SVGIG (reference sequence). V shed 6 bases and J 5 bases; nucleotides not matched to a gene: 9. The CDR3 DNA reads TGTGCCTGTAGTCCTGGACTAGCGGGAGACGAGACCCAGTACTTC. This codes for CACSPGLAGDETQYF.

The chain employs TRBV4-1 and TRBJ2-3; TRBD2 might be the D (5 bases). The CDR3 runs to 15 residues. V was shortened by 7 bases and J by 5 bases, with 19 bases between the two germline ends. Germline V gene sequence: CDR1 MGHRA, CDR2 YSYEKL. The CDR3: CASTAVEREGDTQYF. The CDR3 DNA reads TGCGCCAGCACCGCCGTCGAGCGCGAGGGAGATACGCAGTATTTT.

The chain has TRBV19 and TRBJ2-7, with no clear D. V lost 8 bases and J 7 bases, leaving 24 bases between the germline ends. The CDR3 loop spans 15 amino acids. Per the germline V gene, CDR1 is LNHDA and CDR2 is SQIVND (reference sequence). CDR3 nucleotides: TGTGCCAGTGGTCTAACTATCTATGATAAGGAAGAGCAGTACTTC. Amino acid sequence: CASGLTIYDKEEQYF.

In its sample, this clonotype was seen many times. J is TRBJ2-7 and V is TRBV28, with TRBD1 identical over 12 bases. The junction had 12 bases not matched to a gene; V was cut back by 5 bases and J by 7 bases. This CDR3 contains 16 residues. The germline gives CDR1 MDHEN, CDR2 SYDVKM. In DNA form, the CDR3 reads TGTGCCAGCAGTCTGAACCCGGGACAGGGGGCGGGAGAGCAGTACTTC. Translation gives CASSLNPGQGAGEQYF.

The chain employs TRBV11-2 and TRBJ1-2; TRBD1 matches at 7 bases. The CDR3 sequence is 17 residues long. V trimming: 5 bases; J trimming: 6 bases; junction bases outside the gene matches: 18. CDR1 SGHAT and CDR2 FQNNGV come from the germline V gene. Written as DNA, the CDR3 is TGTGCCAGCAGCCCCAGACAGGGTGGGGGATTGGTGAATGGCTACACCTTC. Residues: CASSPRQGGGLVNGYTF. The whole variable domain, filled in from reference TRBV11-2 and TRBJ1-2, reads EAGVAQSPRYKIIEKRQSVAFWCNPISGHATLYWYQQILGQGPKLLIQFQNNGVVDDSQLPKDRFSAERLKGVDSTLKIQPAKLEDSAVYLCASSPRQGGGLVNGYTFGSGTRLTVV.

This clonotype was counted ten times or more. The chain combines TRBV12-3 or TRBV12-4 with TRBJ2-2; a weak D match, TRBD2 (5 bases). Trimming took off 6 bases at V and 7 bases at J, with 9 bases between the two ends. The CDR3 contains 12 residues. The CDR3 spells CASRPGVGELFF. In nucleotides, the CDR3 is TGTGCCAGCAGACCCGGGGTCGGGGAGCTGTTTTTT.

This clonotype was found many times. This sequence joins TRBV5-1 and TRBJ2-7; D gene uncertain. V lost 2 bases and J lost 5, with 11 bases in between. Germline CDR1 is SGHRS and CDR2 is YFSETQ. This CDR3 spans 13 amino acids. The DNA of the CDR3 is TGCGCCAGCAGCTTCGGAGAGTACGACGAGCAGTACTTC. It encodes CASSFGEYDEQYF.

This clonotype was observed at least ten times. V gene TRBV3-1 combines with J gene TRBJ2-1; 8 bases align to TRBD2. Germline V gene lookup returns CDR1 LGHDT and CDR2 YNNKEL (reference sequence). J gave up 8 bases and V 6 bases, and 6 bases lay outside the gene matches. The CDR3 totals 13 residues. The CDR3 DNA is TGTGCCAGCAGACCGGGGGGGGAAGATGAGCAGTTCTTC. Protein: CASRPGGEDEQFF.

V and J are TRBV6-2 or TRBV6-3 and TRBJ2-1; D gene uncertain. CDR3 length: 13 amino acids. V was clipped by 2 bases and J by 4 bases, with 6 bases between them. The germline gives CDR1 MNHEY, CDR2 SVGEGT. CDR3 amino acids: CASSYDVYNEQFF. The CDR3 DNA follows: TGTGCCAGCAGTTACGACGTTTACAATGAGCAGTTCTTC.

CDR3 bases: TGTGCCAGCAGCTTACCAGGGTTAGGTAATGAAAAACTGTTTTTT. Protein product: CASSLPGLGNEKLFF. This chain joins TRBV7-2 and TRBJ1-4; a possible D gene is TRBD1 (5 bases). The CDR3 has 15 residues. The germline V gene encodes CDR1 SGHTA and CDR2 FQGNSA. Trimming shortened V by 2 bases and J by 4 bases, and 11 bases separated the two germline ends.

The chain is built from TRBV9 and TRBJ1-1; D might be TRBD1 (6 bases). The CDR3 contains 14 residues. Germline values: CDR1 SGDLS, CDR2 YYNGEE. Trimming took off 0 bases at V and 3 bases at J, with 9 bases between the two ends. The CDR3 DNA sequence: TGTGCCAGCAGCGTAGCGGGGGCGGACACTGAAGCTTTCTTT. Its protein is CASSVAGADTEAFF. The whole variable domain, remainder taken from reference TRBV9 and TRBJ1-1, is DSGVTQTPKHLITATGQRVTLRCSPRSGDLSVYWYQQSLDQGLQFLIQYYNGEERAKGNILERFSAQQFPDLHSELNLSSLELGDSALYFCASSVAGADTEAFFGQGTRLTVV.

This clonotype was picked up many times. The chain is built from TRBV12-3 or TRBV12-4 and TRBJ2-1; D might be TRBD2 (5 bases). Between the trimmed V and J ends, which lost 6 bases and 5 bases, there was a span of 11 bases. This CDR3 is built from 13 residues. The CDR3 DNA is TGTGCCAGCAGGAGGGAGACCCACAATGAGCAGTTCTTC. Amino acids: CASRRETHNEQFF.

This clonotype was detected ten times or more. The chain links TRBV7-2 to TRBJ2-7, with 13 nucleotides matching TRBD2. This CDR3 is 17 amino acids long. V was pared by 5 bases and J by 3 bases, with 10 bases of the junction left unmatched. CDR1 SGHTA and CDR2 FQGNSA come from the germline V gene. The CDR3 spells CASSLLAGGPSLYEQYF. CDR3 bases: TGTGCCAGCAGCCTACTAGCGGGAGGGCCCTCCCTCTACGAGCAGTACTTC.

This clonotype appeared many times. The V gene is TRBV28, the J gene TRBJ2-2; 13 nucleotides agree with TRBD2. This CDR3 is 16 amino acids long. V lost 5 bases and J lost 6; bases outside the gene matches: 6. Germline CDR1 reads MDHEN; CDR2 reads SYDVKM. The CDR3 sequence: CASSKLLAGGPGELFF. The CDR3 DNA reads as TGTGCCAGCAGTAAACTACTAGCGGGAGGGCCCGGGGAGCTGTTTTTT. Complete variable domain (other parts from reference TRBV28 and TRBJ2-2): DVKVTQSSRYLVKRTGEKVFLECVQDMDHENMFWYRQDPGLGLRLIYFSYDVKMKEKGDIPEGYSVSREKKERFSLILESASTNQTSMYLCASSKLLAGGPGELFFGEGSRLTVL.

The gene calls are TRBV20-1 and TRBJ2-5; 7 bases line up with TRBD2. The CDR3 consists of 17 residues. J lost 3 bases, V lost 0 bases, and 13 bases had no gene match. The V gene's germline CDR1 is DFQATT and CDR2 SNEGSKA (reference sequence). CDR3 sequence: CSARDAAGVGWEETQYF. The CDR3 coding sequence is TGCAGTGCTAGAGATGCGGCGGGAGTCGGTTGGGAAGAGACCCAGTACTTC.

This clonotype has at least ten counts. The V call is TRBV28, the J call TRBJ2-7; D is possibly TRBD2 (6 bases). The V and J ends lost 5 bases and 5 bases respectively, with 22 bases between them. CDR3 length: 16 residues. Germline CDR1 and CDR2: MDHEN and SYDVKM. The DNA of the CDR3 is TGTGCCAGCAGTCCCCCGACGGGAGAGGTTATCCACGAGCAGTACTTC. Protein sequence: CASSPPTGEVIHEQYF.

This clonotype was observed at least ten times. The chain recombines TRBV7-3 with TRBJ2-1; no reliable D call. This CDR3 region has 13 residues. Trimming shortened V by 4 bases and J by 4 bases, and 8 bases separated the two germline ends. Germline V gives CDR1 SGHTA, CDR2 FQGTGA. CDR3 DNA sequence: TGTGCCAGCAGCTCGTCCAATTACAATGAGCAGTTCTTC. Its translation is CASSSSNYNEQFF.